This passage covers 27 T cell receptor beta chains from one sample sequenced in a study of cytomegalovirus exposure and HLA in healthy donors. PCR primers comprised 60 Vbeta and 13 Jbeta primers. The assay was immunoSEQ multiplex PCR, and TCRdb's table has in-frame clones only and misses some. The sample includes approximately 120,000 clones, around 78% seen only once; the top ten take under 5.5%. Source material: PBMCs. These receptor sequences come from a man aged 55 to 69 in good health and CMV-seropositive.

This clone was detected once. The chain employs TRBV15 and TRBJ1-4, with unresolved D. V was shortened by 7 bases and J by 4 bases, with 16 bases between the two germline ends. The CDR3 runs 15 residues. Looked up from germline, CDR1 is LNHNV and CDR2 is YYDKDF (reference sequence). CDR3 amino acids: CATTDSDGINEKLFF. Here the CDR3 DNA reads TGTGCCACCACCGACTCTGACGGAATTAATGAAAAACTGTTTTTT.

J is TRBJ2-5 and V is TRBV7-2; 7 bases align to TRBD1. The CDR3 contains 12 residues. After removal of 3 bases from V and 5 bases from J, the junction contained 0 bases not matched to a gene. Germline V gene lookup returns CDR1 SGHTA and CDR2 FQGNSA. CDR3 bases: TGTGCCAGCAGCTTGGACAGGGAGACCCAGTACTTC. This encodes CASSLDRETQYF.

A few counts support this clone. The genes are TRBV28 and TRBJ2-7, with 9 bases lining up with TRBD1. Germline V gene data show CDR1 as MDHEN and CDR2 as SYDVKM. The CDR3 has 14 residues. After removal of 6 bases from V and 2 bases from J, the junction contained 5 bases not matched to a gene. The CDR3: CASRGGTGTYEQYF. The CDR3 DNA is TGTGCCAGCAGGGGGGGGACAGGGACCTACGAGCAGTACTTC.

This clone was observed a few times. The chain combines TRBV6-4 with TRBJ2-1; possible D gene TRBD2, 6 bases. In germline, CDR1 is MRHNA, CDR2 SNTAGT. The CDR3 loop spans 16 amino acids. V was pared by 6 bases and J by 0 bases, with 15 bases between. The CDR3, as DNA: TGTGCCAGCAGACAGCCGGGGGACCACTCCTACAATGAGCAGTTCTTC. Protein product: CASRQPGDHSYNEQFF.

V gene TRBV2 combines with J gene TRBJ2-7; 7 positions agree with TRBD1. Germline V gene data show CDR1 as SNHLY and CDR2 as FYNNEI. Trimming at V came to 7 bases and at J to 8 bases, leaving 14 bases not matched to a gene. The CDR3 has 14 residues. This CDR3 is CASNPGQAVAQQYF. In DNA, the CDR3 is TGTGCCAGCAACCCCGGACAGGCTGTTGCCCAGCAGTACTTC.

The chain links TRBV5-1 to TRBJ2-1, with 11 bases that match TRBD2. This CDR3 is 15 amino acids long. The J segment lost 7 bases and the V segment lost 5 bases, leaving 8 bases of the junction unmatched. CDR1 and CDR2 (germline): SGHRS, YFSETQ. The CDR3 region has the DNA TGCGCCAGCAGGACTAGCGGGGAAGTGGGGAATGAGCAGTTCTTC. Encoded protein: CASRTSGEVGNEQFF.

The chain carries TRBV6-4 and TRBJ1-4; D call uncertain. Trimming left V 10 bases short and J 8 bases short, with 23 bases between. CDR3 length equals 15 residues. Germline CDR1 MRHNA, CDR2 SNTAGT. The CDR3 DNA reads as TGTGCCAACAAAACACCTCCGAGGGTAGCCGAAAAACTGTTTTTT. Amino acids: CANKTPPRVAEKLFF.

In this sample, this clone turned up a few times. The CDR3 is CASSFRGYNNQPQHF. CDR3 bases: TGTGCCAGTAGTTTCAGGGGGTATAACAATCAGCCCCAGCATTTT. This rearrangement joins TRBV19 to TRBJ1-5, with TRBD1 matching over 7 bases. CDR1 LNHDA and CDR2 SQIVND come from the germline V gene (reference sequence). The CDR3 extends over 15 amino acids. V gave up 5 bases and J gave up 3 bases; unmatched junction bases: 7.

The chain has TRBV28 and TRBJ1-5; 8 nucleotides agree with TRBD1. Trimming at V came to 4 bases and at J to 5 bases, leaving 1 base not matched to a gene. Germline V gene data show CDR1 as MDHEN and CDR2 as SYDVKM. The CDR3 totals 13 residues. CDR3 in DNA: TGTGCCAGCAGTTGGGGACAGGATCAGCCCCAGCATTTT. This gives the protein CASSWGQDQPQHF.

The rearrangement joins TRBV19 to TRBJ1-5, with 7 bases fitting TRBD1. CDR3 length: 13 residues. Germline lookup yields CDR1 LNHDA and CDR2 SQIVND (reference sequence). Trimming took 7 bases from V and 7 from J; bases not matched to a gene: 7. CDR3 nucleotide sequence: TGTGCCAGTAAAGGGGACAGAGAACAGCCCCAGCATTTT. Encoded protein: CASKGDREQPQHF.

The rearrangement links TRBV7-6 to TRBJ2-1, with TRBD2 matching 8 bases. The V and J ends lost 1 base and 4 bases, in that order; junction bases with no gene match: 9. The V gene's germline CDR1 is SGHVS and CDR2 FNYEAQ. The CDR3 covers 17 residues. The CDR3 loop reads CASSLGVAGPNYNEQFF. In DNA, the CDR3 is TGTGCCAGCAGCTTAGGGGTAGCGGGACCCAATTACAATGAGCAGTTCTTC. The full variable domain, its missing parts supplied by reference TRBV7-6 and TRBJ2-1, is GAGVSQSPRYKVTKRGQDVALRCDPISGHVSLYWYRQALGQGPEFLTYFNYEAQQDKSGLPNDRFSAERPEGSISTLTIQRTEQRDSAMYRCASSLGVAGPNYNEQFFGPGTRLTVL.

The gene calls are TRBV7-3 and TRBJ2-2, with a possible D match to TRBD2 (6 bases). The CDR3 runs to 16 residues. Looked up from germline, CDR1 is SGHTA and CDR2 is FQGTGA. V shed 5 bases and J shed 1 base, with 14 bases lying between them. The CDR3 DNA is TGTGCCAGCAGCCCGCTTGGGGGGATGAACACCGGGGAGCTGTTTTTT. Translated: CASSPLGGMNTGELFF.

The chain combines TRBV5-1 with TRBJ2-7; the D is unclear. Germline values: CDR1 SGHRS, CDR2 YFSETQ. CDR3 size: 14 residues. With 5 bases removed from V and 1 base from J, the gap between germline ends came to 13 bases. The CDR3 spells CASRPLDGSYEQYF. As DNA, the CDR3 is TGCGCCAGCAGACCCCTCGACGGGTCCTACGAGCAGTACTTC.

V gene TRBV15 combines with J gene TRBJ1-2; TRBD1 aligns across 8 bases. Per the germline V gene, CDR1 is LNHNV and CDR2 is YYDKDF (reference sequence). Losses at the gene ends were 3 bases for V and 6 bases for J; bases not matched to a gene: 3. The CDR3 has 13 amino acids. The CDR3 spells CATSRDRADGYTF. DNA for the CDR3: TGTGCCACCAGCAGGGACAGGGCGGATGGCTACACCTTC.

The chain recombines TRBV7-9 with TRBJ2-5; 9 bases align to TRBD1. Germline V gene lookup returns CDR1 SEHNR and CDR2 FQNEAQ (reference sequence). This CDR3 has 14 residues. J gave up 6 bases and V 7 bases, and 9 bases lay outside the gene matches. The CDR3 loop reads CASMQDRGIKTQYF. DNA for the CDR3: TGTGCCAGCATGCAAGACAGGGGGATCAAGACCCAGTACTTC.

In its sample, this clone was seen a few times. The V call is TRBV28, the J call TRBJ2-3; possibly TRBD1 for D (6 bases). CDR1 and CDR2 from the germline V gene are MDHEN and SYDVKM. Trimming pared 3 bases from V and 2 bases from J, leaving 15 bases between. CDR3 size: 16 residues. The CDR3 DNA sequence: TGTGCCAGCAGTTTGATGACAGGACACCTCACAGATACGCAGTATTTT. Its protein product is CASSLMTGHLTDTQYF.

On this clone itself: The junction and the germline gene differ at one end; a read error may be behind it. The identical CDR3 is also encoded by other nucleotide sequences in the sample. CDR3 in DNA: TGCGCCTGGAGCGACGGGTTTGCTAATGAAAAACTGTTTTTT. This encodes CAWSDGFANEKLFF. The chain links TRBV30 to TRBJ1-4; D not resolved. The germline CDR1 and CDR2 sequences are GTSNPN and SVGIG (reference sequence). This CDR3 comprises 14 residues.

The chain couples TRBV5-1 to TRBJ2-7, with a weak D call TRBD1 (5 bases). The germline CDR1 and CDR2 sequences are SGHRS and YFSETQ. The CDR3 extends over 15 amino acids. V was cut by 1 base and J by 2 bases, with 13 bases left in between. In nucleotides, the CDR3 is TGCGCCAGCAGCTTGAAAGGTAGGGGCCCCTACGAGCAGTACTTC. Amino acids: CASSLKGRGPYEQYF.

V usage is TRBV4-1 and J usage is TRBJ2-1; TRBD2 aligns across 10 bases. V lost 3 bases and J lost 7; bases outside the gene matches: 15. The CDR3 loop spans 18 amino acids. Germline V gives CDR1 MGHRA, CDR2 YSYEKL. CDR3 sequence (DNA): TGCGCCAGCAGCCAGTACGCCGTCACAGCGGGGGGGTGGAATGAGCAGTTCTTC. Amino acid sequence: CASSQYAVTAGGWNEQFF.

CDR3 nucleotide sequence: TGTGCCAGTAGTGAACAGGGTACCACCGGGGAGCTGTTTTTT. It encodes CASSEQGTTGELFF. The J gene is TRBJ2-2, the V gene TRBV19; TRBD1 might be the D (6 bases). The length of the CDR3 is 14 residues. V gave up 5 bases and J gave up 4 bases, with 11 bases separating them. The germline V gene encodes CDR1 LNHDA and CDR2 SQIVND (reference sequence).

Only one count was recorded for this clone. The chain carries TRBV2 and TRBJ1-5; D may be TRBD1 (5 bases). V lost 10 bases, J lost 3 bases, and 16 bases lay in between. The germline CDR1 and CDR2 sequences are SNHLY and FYNNEI. The CDR3 is 14 amino acids. CDR3 sequence (DNA): TGTGCCATCTCATCCCGACAGATCAATCAGCCCCAGCATTTT. It yields the protein CAISSRQINQPQHF.

The chain employs TRBV7-2 and TRBJ2-3; 7 bases are shared with TRBD2. The germline V gene has CDR1 SGHTA and CDR2 FQGNSA. J was trimmed by 4 bases and V by 3 bases; bases with no gene match: 4. CDR3 length equals 14 residues. The CDR3 DNA sequence: TGTGCCAGCAGCTTCGGGGGGTTCGCAGATACGCAGTATTTT. It is translated as CASSFGGFADTQYF.

The chain employs TRBV28 and TRBJ1-2, with 8 positions matching TRBD1. Germline V gene lookup returns CDR1 MDHEN and CDR2 SYDVKM. The CDR3 spans 15 residues. J gave up 4 bases and V 1 base, and 5 bases lay outside the gene matches. CDR3 sequence reads: CASSLLEGTGYGYTF. CDR3 nucleotides: TGTGCCAGCAGTTTATTAGAGGGGACAGGCTATGGCTACACCTTC.

The chain employs TRBV6-1 and TRBJ1-6; the D gene is possibly TRBD1 (5 bases). The CDR3 totals 15 residues. CDR1 and CDR2 from the germline V gene are MNHNS and SASEGT. V gave up 0 bases and J gave up 10 bases, with 13 bases separating them. CDR3 amino acids: CASSEAGGDGSPLHF. The CDR3 DNA reads TGTGCCAGCAGTGAAGCGGGGGGGGACGGGTCACCCCTCCACTTT.

This chain joins TRBV19 and TRBJ1-3; TRBD1 is a possible D gene (6 bases). Germline V gene data show CDR1 as LNHDA and CDR2 as SQIVND (reference sequence). CDR3 length: 13 amino acids. The germline V and J ends were trimmed by 9 bases and 1 base, with 10 bases remaining between them. CDR3 residues: CASHRVSGNTIYF. CDR3 in DNA: TGTGCCAGCCACAGGGTATCTGGAAACACCATATATTTT. The variable domain in full, completed from reference TRBV19 and TRBJ1-3, reads DGGITQSPKYLFRKEGQNVTLSCEQNLNHDAMYWYRQDPGQGLRLIYYSQIVNDFQKGDIAEGYSVSREKKESFPLTVTSAQKNPTAFYLCASHRVSGNTIYFGEGSWLTVV.

The chain has TRBV6-1 and TRBJ2-7, with 8 positions matching TRBD1. This CDR3 region has 15 residues. V was clipped by 2 bases and J by 1 base; unmatched bases: 4. Germline assignment: CDR1 MNHNS and CDR2 SASEGT. The CDR3 region has the DNA TGTGCCAGCAGTGAACTAGACAGGGGATCCTACGAGCAGTACTTC. Amino acids: CASSELDRGSYEQYF.

The V gene is TRBV5-4, the J gene TRBJ2-7; TRBD2 is a possible D gene (6 bases). V was shortened by 0 bases and J by 3 bases, with 13 bases between the two germline ends. The CDR3 consists of 15 residues. CDR1 is SGHNT, CDR2 YYREEE, per germline (reference sequence). CDR3 bases: TGTGCCAGCAGCTTGGCGGCAGGAGGGCACTACGAGCAGTACTTC. Amino acids: CASSLAAGGHYEQYF.